In its sample, the clone carrying this T cell receptor beta chain was seen many times. Time point meaning: newly diagnosed GD, antithyroid drugs for less than 3 months. TCR sequences were obtained from RNA taken from PBMCs. The data are from a study of regulatory T cells in long-lasting Graves disease. CDR3 length equals 14 residues. Deletions cut 6 bases from V and 4 bases from J, with 18 bases between. The germline CDR1 and CDR2 sequences are DFQATT and SNEGSKA (reference sequence). HTBI primers from iRepertoire and Arm-PCR of CDR3 regions yielded the TCR beta libraries. TCRdb re-derived calls from the multiplex PCR reads in MiXCR, one entry per CDR3 protein. Of hundreds of thousands of distinct CDR3 sequences in the sample, about 17% are singletons; the top ten hold around 10%. The sample was also linked to a second study, of T cells in Graves' hyperthyroidism and ophthalmopathy.

The sample was peripheral blood mononuclear cells (PBMCs), taken at new diagnosis, from a patient treated with antithyroid drugs. This sequence originates from a woman between 25 and 40 years old with Graves disease. V gene TRBV20-1 combines with J gene TRBJ1-1; D perhaps matches TRBD1 (6 bases). Written as DNA, the CDR3 is TGCAGTGCCTTGCCCCCGGGCAGGGGCACTGAAGCTTTCTTT. This translates into CSALPPGRGTEAFF.